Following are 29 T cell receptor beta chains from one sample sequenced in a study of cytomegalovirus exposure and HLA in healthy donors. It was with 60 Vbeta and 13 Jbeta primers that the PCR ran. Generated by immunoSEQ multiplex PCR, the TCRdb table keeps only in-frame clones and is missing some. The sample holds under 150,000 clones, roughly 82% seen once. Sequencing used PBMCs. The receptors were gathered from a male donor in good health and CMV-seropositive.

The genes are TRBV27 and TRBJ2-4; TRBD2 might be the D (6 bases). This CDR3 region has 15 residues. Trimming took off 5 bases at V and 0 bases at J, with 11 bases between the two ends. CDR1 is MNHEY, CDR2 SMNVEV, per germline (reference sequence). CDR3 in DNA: TGTGCCAGCAGTCCGTCGGAGGGAGCCAAAAACATTCAGTACTTC. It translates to CASSPSEGAKNIQYF.

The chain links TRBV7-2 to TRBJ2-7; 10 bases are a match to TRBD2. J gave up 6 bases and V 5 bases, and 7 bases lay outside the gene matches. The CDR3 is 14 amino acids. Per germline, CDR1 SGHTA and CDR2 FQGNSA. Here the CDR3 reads CASSPLAGVGEQYF. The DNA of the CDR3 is TGTGCCAGCAGCCCCCTAGCGGGAGTAGGCGAGCAGTACTTC. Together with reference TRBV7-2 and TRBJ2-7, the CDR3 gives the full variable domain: GAGVSQSPSNKVTEKGKDVELRCDPISGHTALYWYRQSLGQGLEFLIYFQGNSAPDKSGLPSDRFSAERTGGSVSTLTIQRTQQEDSAVYLCASSPLAGVGEQYFGPGTRLTVT.

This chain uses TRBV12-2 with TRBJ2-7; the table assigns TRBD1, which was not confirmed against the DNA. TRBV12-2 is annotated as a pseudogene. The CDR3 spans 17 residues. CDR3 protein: CASRLAMRDRGSYEQYF. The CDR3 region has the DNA TGTGCAAGTCGCTTAGCCATGAGGGACAGGGGTAGCTACGAGCAGTACTTC.

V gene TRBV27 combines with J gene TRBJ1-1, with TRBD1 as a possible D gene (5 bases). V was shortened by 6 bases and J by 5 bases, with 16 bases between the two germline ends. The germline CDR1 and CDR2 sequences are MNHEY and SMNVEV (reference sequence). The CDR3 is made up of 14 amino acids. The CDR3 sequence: CASSPGLRGTEAFF. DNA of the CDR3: TGTGCCAGCAGCCCAGGATTACGGGGGACTGAAGCTTTCTTT.

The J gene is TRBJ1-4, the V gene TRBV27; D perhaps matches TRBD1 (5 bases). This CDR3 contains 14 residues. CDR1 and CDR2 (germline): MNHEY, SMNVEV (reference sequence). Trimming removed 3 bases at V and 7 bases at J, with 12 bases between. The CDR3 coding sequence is TGTGCCAGCAGTTTGCGGGGGAGTGGTGAAAAACTGTTTTTT. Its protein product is CASSLRGSGEKLFF.

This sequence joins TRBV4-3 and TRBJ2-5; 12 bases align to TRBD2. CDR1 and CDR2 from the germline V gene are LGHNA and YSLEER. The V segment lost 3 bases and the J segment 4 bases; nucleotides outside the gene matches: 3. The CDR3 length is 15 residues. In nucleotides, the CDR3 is TGCGCCAGCAGCCATTGGGGACTAGCGGGAGAGACCCAGTACTTC. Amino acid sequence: CASSHWGLAGETQYF.

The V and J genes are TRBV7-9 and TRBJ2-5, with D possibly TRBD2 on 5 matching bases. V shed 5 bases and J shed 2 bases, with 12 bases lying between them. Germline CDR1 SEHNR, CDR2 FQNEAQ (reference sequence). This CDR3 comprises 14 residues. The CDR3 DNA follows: TGTGCCAGCAGCCTAGGAGGCGGACAAGAGACCCAGTACTTC. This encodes CASSLGGGQETQYF.

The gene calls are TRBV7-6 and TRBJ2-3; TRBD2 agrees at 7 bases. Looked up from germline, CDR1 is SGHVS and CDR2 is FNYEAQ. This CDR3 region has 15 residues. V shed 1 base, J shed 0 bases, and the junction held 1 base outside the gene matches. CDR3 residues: CASSLEAGSTDTQYF. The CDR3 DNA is TGTGCCAGCAGCTTAGAAGCGGGAAGCACAGATACGCAGTATTTT.

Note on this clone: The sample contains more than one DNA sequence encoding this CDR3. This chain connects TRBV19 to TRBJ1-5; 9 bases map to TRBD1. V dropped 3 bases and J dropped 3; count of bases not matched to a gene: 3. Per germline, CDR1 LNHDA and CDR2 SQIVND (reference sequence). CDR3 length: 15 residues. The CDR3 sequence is CASSMDRGYNQPQHF. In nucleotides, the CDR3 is TGTGCCAGTAGTATGGACAGGGGATACAATCAGCCCCAGCATTTT.

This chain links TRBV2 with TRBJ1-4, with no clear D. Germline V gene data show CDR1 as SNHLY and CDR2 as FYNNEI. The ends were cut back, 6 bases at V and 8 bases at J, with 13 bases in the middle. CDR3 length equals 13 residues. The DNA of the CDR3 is TGTGCCAGCAGGAGGGTCGCACAGGAAAAACTGTTTTTT. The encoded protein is CASRRVAQEKLFF.

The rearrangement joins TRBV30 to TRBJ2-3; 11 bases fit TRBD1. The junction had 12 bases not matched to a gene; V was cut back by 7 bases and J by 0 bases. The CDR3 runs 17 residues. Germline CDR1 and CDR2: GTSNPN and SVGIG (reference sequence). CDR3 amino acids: CASGRTGGSGSTDTQYF. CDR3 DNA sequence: TGTGCCTCTGGCAGGACAGGGGGCAGCGGAAGCACAGATACGCAGTATTTT.

The CDR3 DNA reads as TGTGCCAGCAGCTTATCTAGCGGGACGCAGTATTTT. Its protein product is CASSLSSGTQYF. The rearrangement uses TRBV5-4 and TRBJ2-3; the match to TRBD2 covers 8 bases. With V trimmed by 2 bases and J by 9 bases, 2 bases remained unmatched. The CDR3 spans 12 residues. CDR1 and CDR2 from the germline V gene are SGHNT and YYREEE (reference sequence).

The CDR3 spells CASSLTEGPYEQYF. The DNA of the CDR3 is TGTGCCAGCAGCTTAACCGAGGGTCCCTACGAGCAGTACTTC. The V and J genes are TRBV7-2 and TRBJ2-7; perhaps TRBD2 as D (5 bases). CDR1 is SGHTA, CDR2 FQGNSA, per germline. The V gene lost 2 bases and the J gene lost 2 bases, with 10 bases spanning the gap. The CDR3 extends over 14 amino acids.

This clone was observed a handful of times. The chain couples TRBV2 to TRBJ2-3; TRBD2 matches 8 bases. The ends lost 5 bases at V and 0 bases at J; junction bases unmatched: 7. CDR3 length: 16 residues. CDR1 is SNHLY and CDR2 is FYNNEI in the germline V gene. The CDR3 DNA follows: TGTGCCAGCAGTCGCGATACTAGCGGTAGCACAGATACGCAGTATTTT. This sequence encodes CASSRDTSGSTDTQYF.

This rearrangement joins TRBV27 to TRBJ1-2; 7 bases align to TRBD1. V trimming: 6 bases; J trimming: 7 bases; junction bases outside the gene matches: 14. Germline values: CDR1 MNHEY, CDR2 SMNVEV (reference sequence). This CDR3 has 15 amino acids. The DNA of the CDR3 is TGTGCCAGCAGCCGAAGCCCCGGGACAGCCTCTGGCTACACCTTC. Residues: CASSRSPGTASGYTF.

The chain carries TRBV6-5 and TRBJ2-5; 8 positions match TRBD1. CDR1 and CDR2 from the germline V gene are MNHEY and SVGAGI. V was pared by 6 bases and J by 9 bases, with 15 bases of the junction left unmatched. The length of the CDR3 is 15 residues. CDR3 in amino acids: CASSLRGRGQGAQYF. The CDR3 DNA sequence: TGTGCCAGCAGCCTTCGGGGCAGGGGGCAGGGGGCCCAGTACTTC.

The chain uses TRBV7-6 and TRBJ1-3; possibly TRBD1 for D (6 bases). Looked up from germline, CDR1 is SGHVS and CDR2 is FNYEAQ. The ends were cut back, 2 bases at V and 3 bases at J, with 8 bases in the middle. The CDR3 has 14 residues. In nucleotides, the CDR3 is TGTGCCAGCAGCTTACCAGGGGTTGGAAACACCATATATTTT. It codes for CASSLPGVGNTIYF.

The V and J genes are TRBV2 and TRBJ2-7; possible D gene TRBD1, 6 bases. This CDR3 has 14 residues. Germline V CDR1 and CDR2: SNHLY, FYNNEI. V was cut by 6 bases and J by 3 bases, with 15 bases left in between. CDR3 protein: CASRITGSGYEQYF. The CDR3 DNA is TGTGCCAGCAGGATAACAGGGTCGGGCTACGAGCAGTACTTC.

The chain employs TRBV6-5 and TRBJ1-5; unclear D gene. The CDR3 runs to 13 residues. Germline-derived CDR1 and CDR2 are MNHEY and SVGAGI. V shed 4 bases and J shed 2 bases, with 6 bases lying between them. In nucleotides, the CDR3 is TGTGCCAGCAGTTCTCAGGGCAATCAGCCCCAGCATTTT. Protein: CASSSQGNQPQHF.

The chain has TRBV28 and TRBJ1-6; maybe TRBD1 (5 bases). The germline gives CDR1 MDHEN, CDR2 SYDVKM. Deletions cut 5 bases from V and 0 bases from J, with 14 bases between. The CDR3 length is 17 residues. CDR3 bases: TGTGCCAGCAGTAATCCGGGACTCAGCTCCTATAATTCACCCCTCCACTTT. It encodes CASSNPGLSSYNSPLHF.

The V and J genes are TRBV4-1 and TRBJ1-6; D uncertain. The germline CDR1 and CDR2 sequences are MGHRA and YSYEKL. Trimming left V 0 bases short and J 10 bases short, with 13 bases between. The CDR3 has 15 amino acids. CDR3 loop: CASSQEGRGYSPLHF. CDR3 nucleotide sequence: TGCGCCAGCAGCCAAGAGGGCCGGGGATACTCACCCCTCCACTTT.

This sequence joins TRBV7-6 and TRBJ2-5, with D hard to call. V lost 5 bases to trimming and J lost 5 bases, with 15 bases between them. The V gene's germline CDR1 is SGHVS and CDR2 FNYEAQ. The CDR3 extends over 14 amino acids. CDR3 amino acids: CASSRAAEDETQYF. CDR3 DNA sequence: TGTGCCAGCAGCCGCGCGGCGGAAGACGAGACCCAGTACTTC.

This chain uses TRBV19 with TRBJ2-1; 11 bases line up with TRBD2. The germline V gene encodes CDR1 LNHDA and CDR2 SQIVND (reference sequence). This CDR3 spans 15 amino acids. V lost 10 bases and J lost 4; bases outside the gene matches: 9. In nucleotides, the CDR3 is TGTGCCACCCATTTGGTAGCGGGAGGGTACAATGAGCAGTTCTTC. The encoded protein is CATHLVAGGYNEQFF. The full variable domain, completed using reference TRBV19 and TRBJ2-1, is DGGITQSPKYLFRKEGQNVTLSCEQNLNHDAMYWYRQDPGQGLRLIYYSQIVNDFQKGDIAEGYSVSREKKESFPLTVTSAQKNPTAFYLCATHLVAGGYNEQFFGPGTRLTVL.

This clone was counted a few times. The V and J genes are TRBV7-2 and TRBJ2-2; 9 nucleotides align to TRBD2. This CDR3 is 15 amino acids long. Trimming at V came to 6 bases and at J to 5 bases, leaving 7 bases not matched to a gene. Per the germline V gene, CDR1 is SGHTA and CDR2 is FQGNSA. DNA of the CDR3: TGTGCCAGCAGTTATAGCGGGAGAGAAACCGGGGAGCTGTTTTTT. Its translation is CASSYSGRETGELFF. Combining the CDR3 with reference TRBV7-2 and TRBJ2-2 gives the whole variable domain GAGVSQSPSNKVTEKGKDVELRCDPISGHTALYWYRQSLGQGLEFLIYFQGNSAPDKSGLPSDRFSAERTGGSVSTLTIQRTQQEDSAVYLCASSYSGRETGELFFGEGSRLTVL.

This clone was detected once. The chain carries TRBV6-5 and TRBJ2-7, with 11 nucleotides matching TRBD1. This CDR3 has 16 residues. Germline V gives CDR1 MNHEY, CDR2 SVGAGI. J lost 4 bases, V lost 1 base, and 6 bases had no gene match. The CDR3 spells CASSYLGQGGRYEQYF. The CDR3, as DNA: TGTGCCAGCAGTTACTTGGGACAGGGGGGAAGGTACGAGCAGTACTTC.

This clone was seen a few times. The CDR3 reads CASSLAGSIYNEQFF. CDR3 sequence (DNA): TGTGCCAGCAGTCTAGCGGGAAGCATCTACAATGAGCAGTTCTTC. The chain recombines TRBV27 with TRBJ2-1; 9 nucleotides agree with TRBD2. Unmatched junction bases numbered 5, after V lost 5 bases and J lost 3 bases. Germline V CDR1 and CDR2: MNHEY, SMNVEV (reference sequence). CDR3 length: 15 residues.

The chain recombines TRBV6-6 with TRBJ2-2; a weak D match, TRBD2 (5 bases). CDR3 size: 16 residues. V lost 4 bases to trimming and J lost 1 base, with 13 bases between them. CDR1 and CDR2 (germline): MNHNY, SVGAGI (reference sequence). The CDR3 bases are TGTGCCAGCAGTTCCGGACTGGACCTGAACACCGGGGAGCTGTTTTTT. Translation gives CASSSGLDLNTGELFF.

The CDR3 DNA is TGTGCCAGCAGCTTAGCAAGCGGGAGGGCCGCAGATACGCAGTATTTT. Its translation: CASSLASGRAADTQYF. V gene TRBV7-2 combines with J gene TRBJ2-3; 10 nucleotides line up with TRBD2. Germline CDR1 reads SGHTA; CDR2 reads FQGNSA. After removal of 0 bases from V and 4 bases from J, the junction contained 4 bases not matched to a gene. The CDR3 sequence is 16 residues long.

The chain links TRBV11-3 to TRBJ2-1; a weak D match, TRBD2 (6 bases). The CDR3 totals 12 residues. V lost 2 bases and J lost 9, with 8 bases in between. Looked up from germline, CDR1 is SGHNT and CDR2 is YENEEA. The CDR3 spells CASSLPGVEQFF. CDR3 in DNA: TGTGCCAGCAGCTTACCGGGAGTTGAGCAGTTCTTC.